The 26 T cell receptor beta chains reported below all come from one sample, sequenced in a study of cytomegalovirus exposure and HLA in healthy donors. It was with 60 Vbeta and 13 Jbeta primers that the PCR ran. Repertoires were generated with immunoSEQ multiplex PCR, while TCRdb's copy carries only in-frame clones and drops some. The data show 160,000 or so clones, with approximately 80% seen just once and more than 1.3% held by the top ten. Input material: PBMCs. The receptors were sampled from a male donor in good health and CMV-seronegative.

V and J are TRBV18 and TRBJ2-5, with TRBD2 as a possible D gene (6 bases). The germline gives CDR1 KGHSH, CDR2 LQKENI. CDR3 size: 14 residues. Trimming left V 0 bases short and J 4 bases short, with 9 bases between. In nucleotides, the CDR3 is TGTGCCAGCTCACCACCATTCGGGGGAGAGACCCAGTACTTC. Its protein product is CASSPPFGGETQYF.

This chain links TRBV28 with TRBJ2-7; TRBD2 agrees at 8 bases. This CDR3 contains 14 residues. Germline CDR1 and CDR2: MDHEN and SYDVKM. Losses at the gene ends were 2 bases for V and 0 bases for J; bases not matched to a gene: 0. CDR3 DNA: TGTGCCAGCAGTTTAACTAGCGGCTCCTACGAGCAGTACTTC. This codes for CASSLTSGSYEQYF.

V is TRBV19 and J is TRBJ2-1; 13 bases map to TRBD2. The trim removed 6 bases at V and 9 bases at J, leaving 11 bases unmatched. The CDR3 contains 16 residues. CDR1 is LNHDA and CDR2 is SQIVND in the germline V gene (reference sequence). The CDR3 region is CASSKGLAGTLGEQFF. In DNA form, the CDR3 reads TGTGCCAGTAGCAAGGGACTAGCGGGGACGTTGGGTGAGCAGTTCTTC.

This sequence joins TRBV19 and TRBJ2-1, with 7 bases identical to TRBD2. Germline CDR1 reads LNHDA; CDR2 reads SQIVND (reference sequence). The J segment lost 16 bases and the V segment lost 0 bases, leaving 12 bases of the junction unmatched. This CDR3 has 14 residues. CDR3 protein: CASSIDGWGGGEFF. Written as DNA, the CDR3 is TGTGCCAGTAGTATAGATGGGTGGGGGGGTGGAGAATTCTTC.

V and J are TRBV9 and TRBJ1-5, with 9 bases matching TRBD1. The CDR3 runs to 13 residues. CDR1 and CDR2 (germline): SGDLS, YYNGEE. V lost 3 bases to trimming and J lost 7 bases; unmatched junction nucleotides: 2. The CDR3 nucleotides read TGTGCCAGCAGCGGTGACAGGGGGCAGCCCCAGCATTTT. This encodes CASSGDRGQPQHF.

V usage is TRBV4-3 and J usage is TRBJ2-1; 8 nucleotides line up with TRBD1. V lost 2 bases, J lost 2 bases, and 8 bases stayed unmatched. The CDR3 consists of 17 residues. Looked up from germline, CDR1 is LGHNA and CDR2 is YSLEER. Written as DNA, the CDR3 is TGCGCCAGCAGCCAATCCGAGGACAGGGCTGCCTACAATGAGCAGTTCTTC. It encodes CASSQSEDRAAYNEQFF.

The J gene is TRBJ2-6, the V gene TRBV11-2; maybe TRBD2 (6 bases). Deletions cut 3 bases from V and 1 base from J, with 10 bases between. The germline CDR1 and CDR2 sequences are SGHAT and FQNNGV. This CDR3 is 16 amino acids long. The CDR3 reads CASSLGLASGANVLTF. The CDR3, as DNA: TGTGCCAGCAGCTTGGGACTGGCTTCTGGGGCCAACGTCCTGACTTTC.

Comment on this clone: Relative to the germline gene, one junction end is altered; a read error may explain this. V is TRBV7-9 and J is TRBJ2-7; TRBD2 agrees at 12 bases. CDR1 and CDR2 (germline): SEHNR, FQNEAQ (reference sequence). This CDR3 comprises 17 residues. The CDR3 spells CSSSSGLAGSNVYEQYF. Written as DNA, the CDR3 is TGTTCCAGCAGCTCCGGACTAGCGGGATCAAATGTCTACGAGCAGTACTTC.

The J gene is TRBJ2-6, the V gene TRBV9; D gene uncertain. V lost 0 bases and J lost 2, with 6 bases in between. Germline V gene lookup returns CDR1 SGDLS and CDR2 YYNGEE. This CDR3 contains 15 residues. The CDR3 here is CASSVGVAGANVLTF. CDR3 nucleotides: TGTGCCAGCAGCGTAGGAGTGGCTGGGGCCAACGTCCTGACTTTC.

The rearrangement uses TRBV27 and TRBJ1-4; TRBD1 matches at 7 bases. CDR1 is MNHEY, CDR2 SMNVEV, per germline (reference sequence). Trimming cost V 2 bases and J 1 base; bases outside gene matches: 4. CDR3 size: 16 residues. CDR3 sequence: CASSLTGDRTNEKLFF. Here the CDR3 DNA reads TGTGCCAGCAGTTTAACAGGGGACCGAACTAATGAAAAACTGTTTTTT.

V and J are TRBV4-3 and TRBJ1-2; D is ambiguous. The CDR3 covers 16 residues. Germline assignment: CDR1 LGHNA and CDR2 YSLEER. V gave up 0 bases and J gave up 4 bases, with 15 bases separating them. CDR3 DNA sequence: TGCGCCAGCAGCCAAGATCTGGGAGGGAGGAGCTATGGCTACACCTTC. It encodes CASSQDLGGRSYGYTF.

This chain uses TRBV11-3 with TRBJ2-1; 9 bases line up with TRBD1. The CDR3 covers 15 residues. After removal of 3 bases from V and 7 bases from J, the junction contained 7 bases not matched to a gene. Germline-derived CDR1 and CDR2 are SGHNT and YENEEA. The CDR3 region is CASSLGTGWVNEQFF. Here the CDR3 DNA reads TGTGCCAGCAGCTTGGGGACAGGGTGGGTTAATGAGCAGTTCTTC.

In its sample, this clone was seen once. V is TRBV7-8 and J is TRBJ2-7; perhaps TRBD1 as D (6 bases). The ends were cut back, 2 bases at V and 1 base at J, with 12 bases in the middle. In germline, CDR1 is SGHVS, CDR2 FQNEAQ. The CDR3 is made up of 15 amino acids. CDR3 nucleotides: TGTGCCAGCAGCTTAAGGGCAGGGGTATCCTACGAGCAGTACTTC. Its translation is CASSLRAGVSYEQYF. The whole variable domain, filled in from reference TRBV7-8 and TRBJ2-7, reads GAGVSQSPRYKVAKRGQDVALRCDPISGHVSLFWYQQALGQGPEFLTYFQNEAQLDKSGLPSDRFFAERPEGSVSTLKIQRTQQEDSAVYLCASSLRAGVSYEQYFGPGTRLTVT.

The chain couples TRBV28 to TRBJ2-5; 7 nucleotides match TRBD2. Germline V gives CDR1 MDHEN, CDR2 SYDVKM. Trimming at V came to 2 bases and at J to 2 bases, leaving 11 bases not matched to a gene. The CDR3 runs 17 residues. CDR3 sequence reads: CASSLRGGWGEQETQYF. The CDR3, as DNA: TGTGCCAGCAGTTTACGCGGGGGATGGGGAGAGCAAGAGACCCAGTACTTC. Combining the CDR3 with reference TRBV28 and TRBJ2-5 gives the whole variable domain DVKVTQSSRYLVKRTGEKVFLECVQDMDHENMFWYRQDPGLGLRLIYFSYDVKMKEKGDIPEGYSVSREKKERFSLILESASTNQTSMYLCASSLRGGWGEQETQYFGPGTRLLVL.

The chain uses TRBV7-6 and TRBJ2-7; TRBD1 aligns across 8 bases. CDR1 is SGHVS, CDR2 FNYEAQ, per germline. J gave up 3 bases and V 5 bases, and 6 bases lay outside the gene matches. The CDR3 spans 14 residues. CDR3 region: CASSPQGAFYEQYF. CDR3 nucleotides: TGTGCCAGCAGCCCCCAGGGGGCCTTCTACGAGCAGTACTTC.

The rearrangement links TRBV9 to TRBJ2-7; maybe TRBD2 (6 bases). V was trimmed by 3 bases and J by 6 bases, leaving 16 bases between them. Germline V gene lookup returns CDR1 SGDLS and CDR2 YYNGEE. The CDR3 sequence is 14 residues long. The CDR3 sequence: CASSARGGMGEQYF. DNA of the CDR3: TGTGCCAGCAGCGCCCGTGGAGGGATGGGCGAGCAGTACTTC.

This chain joins TRBV4-1 and TRBJ2-3, with D perhaps matching TRBD1 (5 bases). V was shortened by 0 bases and J by 4 bases, with 8 bases between the two germline ends. CDR1 and CDR2 (germline): MGHRA, YSYEKL. This CDR3 region has 14 residues. The CDR3 region is CASSQDQTADTQYF. The CDR3 DNA sequence: TGCGCCAGCAGCCAAGATCAGACAGCAGATACGCAGTATTTT.

This chain uses TRBV5-5 with TRBJ2-3; a possible D gene is TRBD1 (5 bases). Germline CDR1 reads SGHKS; CDR2 reads YYEKEE (reference sequence). The CDR3 runs to 14 residues. V shed 2 bases and J shed 0 bases, with 7 bases lying between them. CDR3 bases: TGTGCCAGCAGCTTCAGGGTTAGCACAGATACGCAGTATTTT. It yields the protein CASSFRVSTDTQYF.

CDR3 loop: CASTSTGDSNQPQHF. The CDR3 DNA follows: TGTGCCAGTACCTCGACAGGGGATAGCAATCAGCCCCAGCATTTT. The gene calls are TRBV19 and TRBJ1-5; 8 bases fit TRBD1. Trimming at V came to 7 bases and at J to 0 bases, leaving 5 bases not matched to a gene. Germline V gene data show CDR1 as LNHDA and CDR2 as SQIVND (reference sequence). This CDR3 spans 15 amino acids.

This chain links TRBV28 with TRBJ2-5; maybe TRBD1 (5 bases). Trimming pared 6 bases from V and 5 bases from J, leaving 16 bases between. Germline V gene sequence: CDR1 MDHEN, CDR2 SYDVKM. This CDR3 has 14 residues. The CDR3 loop reads CASRPGQFGETQYF. In DNA form, the CDR3 reads TGTGCCAGCAGACCTGGACAATTTGGGGAGACCCAGTACTTC.

This sequence joins TRBV5-1 and TRBJ2-7; 12 nucleotides agree with TRBD2. Germline V gene data show CDR1 as SGHRS and CDR2 as YFSETQ. CDR3 length: 17 amino acids. Germline trimming cut 1 base from V and 3 bases from J; bases unmatched to any gene: 8. CDR3 residues: CASSLLPTSGGNYEQYF. CDR3 sequence (DNA): TGCGCCAGCAGCTTGTTGCCGACTAGCGGGGGTAACTACGAGCAGTACTTC.

This chain uses TRBV27 with TRBJ1-5; 10 bases are shared with TRBD1. The trim removed 2 bases at V and 7 bases at J, leaving 23 bases unmatched. The CDR3 has 21 residues. Germline loops: CDR1 MNHEY, CDR2 SMNVEV (reference sequence). In DNA form, the CDR3 reads TGTGCCAGCAGTTTAAGGGGGGTGTCCGGGACAGGGGTAGGCCTAATCCAGCCCCAGCATTTT. Its protein product is CASSLRGVSGTGVGLIQPQHF.

The rearrangement links TRBV5-1 to TRBJ1-1; 7 bases line up with TRBD1. CDR1 is SGHRS and CDR2 is YFSETQ in the germline V gene. The CDR3 runs to 14 residues. J lost 4 bases, V lost 0 bases, and 3 bases had no gene match. This chain's CDR3 is CASSLARGSTEAFF. CDR3 coding DNA: TGCGCCAGCAGCTTGGCCAGGGGGAGCACTGAAGCTTTCTTT.

About this clone: One junction end disagrees with the germline gene, perhaps due to a read error. Other DNA variants within this sample encode the same CDR3. The chain carries TRBV5-1 and TRBJ1-2; 8 positions agree with TRBD1. CDR3 size: 13 residues. CDR1 and CDR2 (germline): SGHRS, YFSETQ. This chain's CDR3 is CASSLTGDYGYTF. The CDR3 DNA follows: TGCGCTAGCAGCCTGACAGGGGACTATGGCTACACCTTC.

This chain joins TRBV19 and TRBJ2-3, with D unclear. The germline gives CDR1 LNHDA, CDR2 SQIVND (reference sequence). CDR3 length: 15 residues. V was shortened by 1 base and J by 2 bases, with 10 bases between the two germline ends. DNA of the CDR3: TGTGCCAGTAGTATAGGGGCTGGCTCCACAGATACGCAGTATTTT. Translation gives CASSIGAGSTDTQYF. The whole variable domain, filled in from reference TRBV19 and TRBJ2-3, reads DGGITQSPKYLFRKEGQNVTLSCEQNLNHDAMYWYRQDPGQGLRLIYYSQIVNDFQKGDIAEGYSVSREKKESFPLTVTSAQKNPTAFYLCASSIGAGSTDTQYFGPGTRLTVL.

V gene TRBV4-2 combines with J gene TRBJ1-1; tentative D call: TRBD1 (6 bases). CDR1 and CDR2 (germline): LGHNA, YNFKEQ. The CDR3 sequence is 17 residues long. V shed 4 bases and J shed 0 bases, with 18 bases lying between them. The CDR3 loop reads CASSPLAGAVMNTEAFF. The CDR3 nucleotides are TGTGCCAGCAGCCCCCTAGCAGGGGCGGTAATGAACACTGAAGCTTTCTTT.